This record covers a single T cell receptor beta chain. This sample was included in a study of blood T cell repertoires in COVID-19. Study context: Some COVID-19 samples were acute and others convalescent; all came from the United States, Italy and Spain.

The CDR3 runs to 15 residues. Germline assignment: CDR1 MNHEY and CDR2 SMNVEV (reference sequence). The V and J ends lost 5 bases and 5 bases, in that order; junction bases with no gene match: 11. Repertoires were generated with immunoSEQ multiplex PCR, while TCRdb's copy carries only in-frame clones and drops some. Of roughly 240,000 clones listed, 87% are singletons. This TCR came from a woman younger than 45 with acute COVID-19. What was sequenced was PBMCs or T cells enriched from blood (not recorded which). The chain uses TRBV27 and TRBJ2-5; 7 bases align to TRBD2. CDR3 protein: CASSGKGLPGETQYF. CDR3 coding DNA: TGTGCCAGCAGTGGAAAGGGACTACCTGGGGAGACCCAGTACTTC.